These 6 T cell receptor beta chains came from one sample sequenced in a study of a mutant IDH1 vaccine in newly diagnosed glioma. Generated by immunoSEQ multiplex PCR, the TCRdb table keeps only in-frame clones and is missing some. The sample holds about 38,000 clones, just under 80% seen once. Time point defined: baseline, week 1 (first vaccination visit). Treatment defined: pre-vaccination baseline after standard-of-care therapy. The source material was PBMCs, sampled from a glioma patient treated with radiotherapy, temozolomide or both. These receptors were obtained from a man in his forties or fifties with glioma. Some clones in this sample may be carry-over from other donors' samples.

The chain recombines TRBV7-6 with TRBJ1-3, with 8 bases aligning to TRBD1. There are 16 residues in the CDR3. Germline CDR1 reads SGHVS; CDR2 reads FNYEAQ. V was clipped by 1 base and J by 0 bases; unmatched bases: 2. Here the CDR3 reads CASSLVGQDSGNTIYF. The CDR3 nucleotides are TGTGCCAGCAGCTTAGTGGGACAGGACTCTGGAAACACCATATATTTT.

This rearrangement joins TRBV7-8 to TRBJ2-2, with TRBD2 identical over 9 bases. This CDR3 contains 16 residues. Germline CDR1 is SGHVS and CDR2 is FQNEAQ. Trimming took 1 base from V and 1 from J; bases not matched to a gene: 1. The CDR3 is CASSLVLAGNTGELFF. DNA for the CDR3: TGTGCCAGCAGCTTAGTACTAGCGGGGAACACCGGGGAGCTGTTTTTT.

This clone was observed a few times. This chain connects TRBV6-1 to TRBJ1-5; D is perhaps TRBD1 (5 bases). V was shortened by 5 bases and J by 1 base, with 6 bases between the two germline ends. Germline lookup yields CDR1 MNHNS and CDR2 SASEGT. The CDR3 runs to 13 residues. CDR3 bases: TGTGCCAGCAGTCGGGACAGCAATCAGCCCCAGCATTTT. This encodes CASSRDSNQPQHF.

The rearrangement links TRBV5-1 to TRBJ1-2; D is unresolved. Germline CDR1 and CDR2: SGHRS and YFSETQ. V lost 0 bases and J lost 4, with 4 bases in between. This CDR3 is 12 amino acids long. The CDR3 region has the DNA TGCGCCAGCAGCTTGGCAAGCTATGGCTACACCTTC. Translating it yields CASSLASYGYTF.

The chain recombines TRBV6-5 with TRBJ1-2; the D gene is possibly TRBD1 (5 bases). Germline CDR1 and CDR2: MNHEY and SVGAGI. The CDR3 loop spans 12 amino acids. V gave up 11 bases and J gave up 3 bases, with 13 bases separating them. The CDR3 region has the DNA TGTGCCTCACAAGGGACTGACTATGGCTACACCTTC. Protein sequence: CASQGTDYGYTF.

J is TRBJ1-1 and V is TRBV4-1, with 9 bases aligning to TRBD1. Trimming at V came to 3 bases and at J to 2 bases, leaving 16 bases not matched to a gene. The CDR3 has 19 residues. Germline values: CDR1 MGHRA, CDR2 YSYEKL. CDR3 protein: CASSQTWAKKGQGNTEAFF. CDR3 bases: TGCGCCAGCAGCCAGACGTGGGCTAAGAAGGGACAGGGAAACACTGAAGCTTTCTTT.